This record looks at one T cell receptor (beta chain) sequence and its context. This specimen belongs to a study of OX40 agonist ivuxolimab in advanced cancers. Background on the study: The patients got ivuxolimab, which is an agonistic anti-OX40 (CD134) antibody.

Libraries were prepared by immunoSEQ multiplex PCR; TCRdb keeps only in-frame clonotypes and omits some of them. The table has more than 65,000 clones, over 60% seen once; the top ten hold under 2.5%. Germline lookup yields CDR1 SGHRS and CDR2 YFSETQ. The CDR3 consists of 14 residues. Trimming took off 4 bases at V and 0 bases at J, with 11 bases between the two ends. The TCR was taken from an adult with an advanced solid tumor such as melanoma, head and neck, liver or kidney cancer. The sequencing here drew on CD4+ or CD8+ T cells sorted from blood, taken in a trial of the OX40 agonist ivuxolimab. This chain uses TRBV5-1 with TRBJ2-7; D tentatively fits TRBD1 or TRBD2 (7 bases each). The CDR3: CASSRGDSSYEQYF. The CDR3 coding sequence is TGCGCCAGCAGCCGGGGGGACAGCTCCTACGAGCAGTACTTC.